This record covers a single T cell receptor (beta chain). The germline CDR1 and CDR2 sequences are SGDLS and YYNGEE. Trimming removed 0 bases from V and 2 bases from J; junction bases left unmatched: 4. The CDR3 loop spans 16 amino acids. The data stem from a study of blood T cell repertoires in COVID-19. The wider study: Samples of COVID-19 (acute and convalescent) were obtained from the United States, Italy and Spain. PBMCs, B-cell-depleted T cells, or T cells were the source of the cDNA or gDNA that made up the material.

Assay: immunoSEQ multiplex PCR; the TCRdb copy retains only in-frame clones and omits some. The repertoire holds tens of thousands of clones, with around nine tenths as singletons. This clonotype was sampled from a man aged 45-60 years with active or convalescent COVID-19. The sequenced sample was peripheral blood. The J gene is TRBJ1-5, the V gene TRBV9, with 8 bases identical to TRBD1. CDR3 loop: CASSVGTGMGNQPQHF. CDR3 DNA sequence: TGTGCCAGCAGCGTAGGGACAGGGATGGGCAATCAGCCCCAGCATTTT.